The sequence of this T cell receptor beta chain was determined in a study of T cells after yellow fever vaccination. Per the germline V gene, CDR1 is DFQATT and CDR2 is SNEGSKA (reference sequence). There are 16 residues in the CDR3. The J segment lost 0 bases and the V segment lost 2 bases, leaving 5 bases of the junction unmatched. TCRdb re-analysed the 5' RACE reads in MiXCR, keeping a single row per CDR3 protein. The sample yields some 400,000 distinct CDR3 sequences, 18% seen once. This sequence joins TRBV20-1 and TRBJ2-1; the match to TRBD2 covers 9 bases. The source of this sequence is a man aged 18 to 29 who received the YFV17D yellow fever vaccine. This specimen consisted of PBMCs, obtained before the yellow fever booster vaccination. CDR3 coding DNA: TGCAGTGCTAGAATTAGCGGGGGCCTCTCCTACAATGAGCAGTTCTTC. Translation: CSARISGGLSYNEQFF.